This T cell receptor (beta chain) was sequenced for a study of shared clonotypes between healthy human individuals (dated by TCRdb to 2018 to 2021). In terms of the full investigation: Three men and a couple of women, aged 18 to 49 years, made up the cohort. Per donor, leukapheresis produced somewhere between about 0.8 and 9 billion PBMCs. For each donor, three plates each were used for CD4 naive and CD4 memory, two plates were used for CD8 naive, and one plate was used for CD8 memory. To estimate repertoire size and how much clonotypes are shared between individuals, the study performed deep sequencing of blood TCR repertoires from 4 to 6 healthy adults. Libraries were prepared and TCR repertoires were sequenced by different laboratories using diverse techniques, in order to increase sequencing depth and limit assay-specific biases.

General findings and caveats noted by the study authors: Rarefaction of sorted-subset datasets indicated incomplete sequencing despite the large sequencing depth. The small number of donors limited the genetic and exposure-history diversity represented. Sampling was limited to blood, and TCR repertoires in tissue likely differ from TCR repertoires in blood. Pairwise subsampling indicated that sequencing depth was expected to affect the degree of clonotype sharing among donors. Across a few donors, approximately 4.6% of naive CD4, approximately 3.6% of naive CD8, about 2.3% of memory CD4, and approximately 0.4% of memory CD8 clonotypes were shared. Estimated clonotype richness was generally larger for naive than for memory subsets. Compared with non-shared clonotypes, the clonotypes found in all four sorted-subset donors had higher generation probabilities.

Healthy HIV-negative adults with no recently reported acute infections or vaccinations were included as donors. Every donor was a Caucasian adult residing in Nashville, Tennessee, USA. CD8 memory samples were composed of magnetically selected CD45RO+ cells combined with CCR7-negative CD45RA+ effector memory (TemRA) cells. After blood collection by leukapheresis, PBMCs were isolated using Ficoll-Histopaque density gradient centrifugation and then cryopreserved in the vapor phase of liquid nitrogen. Analytical flow cytometry was used to check the purity and quantity of every magnetically sorted T cell population. Each sorted fraction had its genomic DNA isolated and then quantified by UV absorbance on a Nanodrop 2000c. Concerning this clone itself: The antigen it binds to is not known. No qualities accompany the bases; no much larger clone lies one base away.

Spanning cysteine to phenylalanine, the CDR3 consists of 13 amino acids. CDR3 DNA is the only sequence kept; it has 39 bases, read in frame from the first base. The CDR1 and CDR2 encoded by the germline V gene are MNHNS and SASEGT. V is pared back by 3 bases and J by 5 bases, with 11 bases lying between the germline termini. Using the deep immunoSEQ assay, TCR CDR3 regions were amplified from genomic DNA by multiplex PCR. For each cell subset, the extracted genomic DNA was distributed evenly across all wells of several immunoSEQ 96-well plates, and each plate served as one replicate. For sorted subsets, each replicate PCR was loaded with 150 to 250 ng genomic DNA, equivalent to about 30,000 T cell genomes. Purified libraries were measured with a Qubit 3.0 fluorometer, size-checked on a Bioanalyzer 2100, and measured again with the KAPA Library Quantification kit. Every immunoSEQ 96-well plate was sequenced on a dedicated single-read 150-cycle Illumina NextSeq 550 flow cell. The authors processed their data as follows. Because only junctional sequences without quality scores were contained in the immunoSEQ output, filtering matching that applied to full-length reads could not be performed. Sequences were annotated with PyIR, a Python wrapper for IgBLAST v1.9, and V/J genes and CDR3 were assigned using IMGT germline references. Reads were removed for weak V/J assignments (E-value above 1e-6), missing CDR3, stop codons, out-of-frame junctions, or ambiguous translated residues. V3J clonotypes were defined as sequences sharing an identical inferred V gene, J gene, and CDR3 amino acid sequence. Percentage overlap between repertoires was computed as shared unique clonotypes divided by the size of the smaller repertoire. Richness of each repertoire was evaluated using RTK rarefaction, the Chao1 estimator, and Recon v2.1 estimates of unobserved clonotypes. Generation probabilities for all TCRbeta clonotypes obtained by the gDNA method from four donors were computed using OLGA. TCRdb took this table from immuneACCESS and kept in-frame rearrangements with V and J called. Such tables lack part of the clones; where checked against another copy, unresolved V genes explain under half of the gap, and the rest is unexplained. The D gene and trimming were derived from the DNA, and the V and J assignments and clone size from that table. The sample data list a few hundred thousand clones, and 90% to 97% of these were observed just once. The ten top clones hold less than 0.35% of the sample.

The chain is encoded by TRBV6-1 joined to TRBJ2-7; the D segment is perhaps TRBD1 or TRBD2, each sharing 5 matched bases. The source is a man younger than 40 in good health. The sample taken for sequencing was memory CD8+ T cells sorted from blood. The meaning of the sample's cell subset or site label: CD45RO+ cells pooled with CCR7-negative TemRA cells. The sequenced DNA is TGTGCCAGCAGTGAGAAACGGGGCCACGAGCAGTACTTC. This translates into CASSEKRGHEQYF.